This T cell receptor (beta chain) comes out of a study of blood T cell repertoires in COVID-19. Background on the study: T cells, B-cell-depleted T cells, or PBMCs provided the cDNA or gDNA that served as material.

CDR1 and CDR2 from the germline V gene are MRHNA and SNTAGT. The CDR3 has 13 amino acids. The V and J ends lost 4 bases and 7 bases respectively, with 13 bases between them. Authors' analysis steps: It was from reference gene primer amplification that nucleated cell counts were estimated. Here immunoSEQ multiplex PCR was the method, and the copy in TCRdb shows in-frame clones only, minus some. The V and J calls and clone size are taken from that table; D and trimming were inferred from the DNA. The sample lists approximately 280,000 clones; around 87% were seen once. Individuals aged about 18 to 90 years were recruited from fewer than 30 US areas.

The chain has TRBV6-4 and TRBJ1-2, with D tentatively TRBD1 (5 bases). Input material: PBMCs or T cells enriched from blood (not recorded which). The TCR originated in a woman between 18 and 29 years old with acute COVID-19. DNA for the CDR3: TGTGCCAGCAGTGCGGAGGGGACGCTTGGCTACACCTTC. As protein: CASSAEGTLGYTF.